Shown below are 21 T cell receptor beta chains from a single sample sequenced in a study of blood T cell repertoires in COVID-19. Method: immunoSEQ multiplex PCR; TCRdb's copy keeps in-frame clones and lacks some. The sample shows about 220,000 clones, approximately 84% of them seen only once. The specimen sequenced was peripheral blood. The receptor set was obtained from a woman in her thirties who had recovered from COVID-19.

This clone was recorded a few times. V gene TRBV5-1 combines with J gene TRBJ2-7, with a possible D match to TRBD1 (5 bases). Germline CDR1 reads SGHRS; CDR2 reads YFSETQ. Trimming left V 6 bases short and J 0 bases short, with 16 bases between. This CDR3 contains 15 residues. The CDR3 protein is CASTLAQGSSYEQYF. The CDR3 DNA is TGCGCCAGCACCCTCGCCCAGGGAAGCTCCTACGAGCAGTACTTC.

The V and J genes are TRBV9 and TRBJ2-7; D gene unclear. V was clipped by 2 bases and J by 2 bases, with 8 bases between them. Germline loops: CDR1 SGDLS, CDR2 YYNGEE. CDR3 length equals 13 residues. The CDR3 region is CASSVGFTYEQYF. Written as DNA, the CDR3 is TGTGCCAGCAGCGTCGGGTTTACCTACGAGCAGTACTTC.

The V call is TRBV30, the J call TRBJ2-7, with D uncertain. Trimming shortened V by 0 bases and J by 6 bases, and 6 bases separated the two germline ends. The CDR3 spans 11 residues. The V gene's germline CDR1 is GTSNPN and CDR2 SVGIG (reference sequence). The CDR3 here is CAWSVLSEQYF. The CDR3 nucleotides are TGTGCCTGGAGTGTACTTTCCGAGCAGTACTTC.

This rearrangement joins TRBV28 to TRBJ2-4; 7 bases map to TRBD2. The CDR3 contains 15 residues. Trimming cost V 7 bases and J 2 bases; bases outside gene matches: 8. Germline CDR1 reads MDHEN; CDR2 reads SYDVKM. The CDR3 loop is CASNPHSGPKNIQYF. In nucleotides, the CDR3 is TGTGCCAGCAACCCGCATAGCGGGCCCAAAAACATTCAGTACTTC.

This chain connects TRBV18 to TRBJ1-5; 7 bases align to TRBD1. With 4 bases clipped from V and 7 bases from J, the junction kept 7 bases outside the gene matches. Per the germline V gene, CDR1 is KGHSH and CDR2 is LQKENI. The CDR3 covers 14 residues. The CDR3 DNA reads TGTGCCAGCTCACTGTCCAGGGGGGTACAGCCCCAGCATTTT. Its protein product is CASSLSRGVQPQHF.

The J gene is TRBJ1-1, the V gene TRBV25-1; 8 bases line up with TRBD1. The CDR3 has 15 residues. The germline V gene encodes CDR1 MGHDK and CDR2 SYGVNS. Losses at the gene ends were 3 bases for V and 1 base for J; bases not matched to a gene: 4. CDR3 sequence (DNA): TGTGCCAGCAGTGACCCCGGACAGGGGAACACTGAAGCTTTCTTT. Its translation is CASSDPGQGNTEAFF.

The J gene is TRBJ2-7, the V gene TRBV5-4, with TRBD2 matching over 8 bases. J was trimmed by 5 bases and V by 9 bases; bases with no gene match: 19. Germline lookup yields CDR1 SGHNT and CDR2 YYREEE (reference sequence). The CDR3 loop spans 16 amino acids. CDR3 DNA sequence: TGTGCCACCCATCCCCGTCAAGCGGGAGCGGGGGACGAGCAGTACTTC. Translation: CATHPRQAGAGDEQYF.

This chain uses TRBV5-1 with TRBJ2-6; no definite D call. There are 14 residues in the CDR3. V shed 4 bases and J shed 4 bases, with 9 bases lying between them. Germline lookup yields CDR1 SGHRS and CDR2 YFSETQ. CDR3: CASSDDGGANVLTF. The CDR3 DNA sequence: TGCGCCAGCAGCGACGACGGGGGGGCCAACGTCCTGACTTTC.

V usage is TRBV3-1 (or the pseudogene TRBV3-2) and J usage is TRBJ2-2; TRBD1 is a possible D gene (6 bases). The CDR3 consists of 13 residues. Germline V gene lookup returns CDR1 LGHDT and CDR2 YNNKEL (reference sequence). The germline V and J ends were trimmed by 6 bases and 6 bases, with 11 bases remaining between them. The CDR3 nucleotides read TGTGCCAGCAGACAGGGAGCGGCCGGGGAGCTGTTTTTT. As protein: CASRQGAAGELFF.

Here the CDR3 reads CASSSTREGFGNQPQHF. CDR3 in DNA: TGTGCCAGCAGCTCTACTAGGGAAGGGTTCGGCAATCAGCCCCAGCATTTT. The chain recombines TRBV7-9 with TRBJ1-5; D not resolved. The V end lost 4 bases, the J end lost 2 bases, and 18 bases lay between the germline ends. This CDR3 spans 17 amino acids. Per the germline V gene, CDR1 is SEHNR and CDR2 is FQNEAQ (reference sequence).

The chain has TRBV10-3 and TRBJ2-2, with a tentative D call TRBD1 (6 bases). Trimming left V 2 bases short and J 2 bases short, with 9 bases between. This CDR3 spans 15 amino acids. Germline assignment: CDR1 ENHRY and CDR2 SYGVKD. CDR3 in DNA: TGTGCCATCAGTGAGCGACAGGTCAACACCGGGGAGCTGTTTTTT. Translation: CAISERQVNTGELFF.

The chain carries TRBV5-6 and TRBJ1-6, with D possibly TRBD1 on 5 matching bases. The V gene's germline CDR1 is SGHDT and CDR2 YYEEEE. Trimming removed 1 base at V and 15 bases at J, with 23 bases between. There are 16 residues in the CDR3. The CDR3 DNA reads TGTGCCAGCAGCTTGTTCTCACGGAAGGGGCCTACGGTCCTCCACTTT. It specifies CASSLFSRKGPTVLHF. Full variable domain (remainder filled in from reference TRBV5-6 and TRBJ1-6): DAGVTQSPTHLIKTRGQQVTLRCSPKSGHDTVSWYQQALGQGPQFIFQYYEEEERQRGNFPDRFSGHQFPNYSSELNVNALLLGDSALYLCASSLFSRKGPTVLHFGNGTRLTVT.

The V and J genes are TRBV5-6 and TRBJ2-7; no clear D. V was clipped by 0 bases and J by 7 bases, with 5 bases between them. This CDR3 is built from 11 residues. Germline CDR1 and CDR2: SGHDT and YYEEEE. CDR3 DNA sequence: TGTGCCAGCAGCTTGGCGCGAGAGCAGTACTTC. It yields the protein CASSLAREQYF.

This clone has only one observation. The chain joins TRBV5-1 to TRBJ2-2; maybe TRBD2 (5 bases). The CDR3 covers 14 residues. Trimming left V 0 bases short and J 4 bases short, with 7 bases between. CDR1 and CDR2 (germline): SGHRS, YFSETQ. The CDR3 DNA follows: TGCGCCAGCAGCTTGGGGACTTTCACCGGGGAGCTGTTTTTT. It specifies CASSLGTFTGELFF.

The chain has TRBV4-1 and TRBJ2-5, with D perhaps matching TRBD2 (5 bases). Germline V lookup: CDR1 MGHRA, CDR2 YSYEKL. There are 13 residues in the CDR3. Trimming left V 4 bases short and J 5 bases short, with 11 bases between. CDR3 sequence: CASSRTSFETQYF. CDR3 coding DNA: TGCGCCAGCAGCCGCACTAGTTTCGAGACCCAGTACTTC.

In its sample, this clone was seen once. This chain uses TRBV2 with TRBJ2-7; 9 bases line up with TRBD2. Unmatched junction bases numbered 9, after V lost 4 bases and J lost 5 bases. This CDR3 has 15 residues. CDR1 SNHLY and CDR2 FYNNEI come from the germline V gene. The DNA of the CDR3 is TGTGCCAGCAGTGCCCAGACTAGCGGCCCTAACGAGCAGTACTTC. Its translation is CASSAQTSGPNEQYF. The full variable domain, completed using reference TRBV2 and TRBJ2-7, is EPEVTQTPSHQVTQMGQEVILRCVPISNHLYFYWYRQILGQKVEFLVSFYNNEISEKSEIFDDQFSVERPDGSNFTLKIRSTKLEDSAMYFCASSAQTSGPNEQYFGPGTRLTVT.

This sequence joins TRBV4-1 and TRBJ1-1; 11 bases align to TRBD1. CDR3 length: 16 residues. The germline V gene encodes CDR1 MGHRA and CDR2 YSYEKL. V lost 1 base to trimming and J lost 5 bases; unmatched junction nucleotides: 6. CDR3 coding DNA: TGCGCCAGCAGCCAAGGAGGGGGGACAGGGGGGACTGAAGCTTTCTTT. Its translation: CASSQGGGTGGTEAFF.

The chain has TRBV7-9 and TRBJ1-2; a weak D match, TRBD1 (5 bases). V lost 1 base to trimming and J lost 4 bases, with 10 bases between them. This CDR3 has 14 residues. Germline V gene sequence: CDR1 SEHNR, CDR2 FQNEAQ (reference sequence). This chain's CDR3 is CASSLGGHLYGYTF. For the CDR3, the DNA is TGTGCCAGCAGCTTAGGAGGACACCTCTATGGCTACACCTTC.

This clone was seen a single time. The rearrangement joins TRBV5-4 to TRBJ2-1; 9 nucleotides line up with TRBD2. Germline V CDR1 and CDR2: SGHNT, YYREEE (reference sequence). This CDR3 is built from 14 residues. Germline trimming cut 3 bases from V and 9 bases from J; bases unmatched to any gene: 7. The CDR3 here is CASSSRTSASEQFF. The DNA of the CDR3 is TGTGCCAGCAGCTCCCGGACTAGCGCCTCTGAGCAGTTCTTC.

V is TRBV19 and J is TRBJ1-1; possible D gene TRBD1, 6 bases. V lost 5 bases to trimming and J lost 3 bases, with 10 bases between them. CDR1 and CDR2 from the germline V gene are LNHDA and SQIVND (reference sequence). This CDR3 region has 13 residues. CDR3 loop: CASSWTVYTEAFF. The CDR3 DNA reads TGTGCCAGTAGTTGGACAGTTTACACTGAAGCTTTCTTT.

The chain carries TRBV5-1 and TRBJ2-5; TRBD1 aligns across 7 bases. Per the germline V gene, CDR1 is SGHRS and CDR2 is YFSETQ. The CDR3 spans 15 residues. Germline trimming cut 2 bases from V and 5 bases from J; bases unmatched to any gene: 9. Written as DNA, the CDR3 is TGCGCCAGCAGCTTTGGCCAGGGGGAAGTCGAGACCCAGTACTTC. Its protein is CASSFGQGEVETQYF.